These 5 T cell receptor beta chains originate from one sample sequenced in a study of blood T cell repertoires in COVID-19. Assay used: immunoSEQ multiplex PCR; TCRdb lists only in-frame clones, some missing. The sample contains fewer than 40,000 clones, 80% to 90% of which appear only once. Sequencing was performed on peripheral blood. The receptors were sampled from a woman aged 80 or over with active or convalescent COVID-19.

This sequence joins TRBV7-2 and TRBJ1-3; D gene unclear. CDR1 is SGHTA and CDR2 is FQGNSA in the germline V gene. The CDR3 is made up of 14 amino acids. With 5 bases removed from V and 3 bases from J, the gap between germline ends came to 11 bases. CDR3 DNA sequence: TGTGCCAGCAGCCTCAGTCTAGGTGGAAACACCATATATTTT. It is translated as CASSLSLGGNTIYF.

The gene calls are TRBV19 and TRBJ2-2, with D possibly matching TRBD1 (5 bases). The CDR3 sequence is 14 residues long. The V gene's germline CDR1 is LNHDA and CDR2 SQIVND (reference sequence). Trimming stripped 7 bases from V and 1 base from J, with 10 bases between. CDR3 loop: CASNNGQNTGELFF. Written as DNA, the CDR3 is TGTGCCAGTAACAACGGACAGAACACCGGGGAGCTGTTTTTT.

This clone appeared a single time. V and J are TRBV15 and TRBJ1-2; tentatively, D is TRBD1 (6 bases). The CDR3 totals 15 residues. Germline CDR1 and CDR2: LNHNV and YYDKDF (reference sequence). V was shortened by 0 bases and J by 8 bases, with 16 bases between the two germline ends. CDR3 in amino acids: CATSRDLAQGFGYTF. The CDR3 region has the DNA TGTGCCACCAGCAGAGACCTCGCGCAGGGGTTCGGCTACACCTTC.

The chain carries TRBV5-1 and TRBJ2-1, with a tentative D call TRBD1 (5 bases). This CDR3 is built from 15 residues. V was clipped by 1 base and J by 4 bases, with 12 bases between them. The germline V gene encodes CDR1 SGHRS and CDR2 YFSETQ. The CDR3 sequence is CASSLIRVGYNEQFF. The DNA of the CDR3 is TGCGCCAGCAGCTTGATCAGGGTTGGGTACAATGAGCAGTTCTTC.

The CDR3 DNA follows: TGTGCCAGCAGCTGGGACAGAAACGGAGCCTTTGACGAGCAGTACTTC. Translation: CASSWDRNGAFDEQYF. The J gene is TRBJ2-7, the V gene TRBV5-4, with 7 positions matching TRBD1. The CDR3 runs to 16 residues. Germline V gene sequence: CDR1 SGHNT, CDR2 YYREEE (reference sequence). The V and J ends lost 3 bases and 5 bases, in that order; junction bases with no gene match: 14.